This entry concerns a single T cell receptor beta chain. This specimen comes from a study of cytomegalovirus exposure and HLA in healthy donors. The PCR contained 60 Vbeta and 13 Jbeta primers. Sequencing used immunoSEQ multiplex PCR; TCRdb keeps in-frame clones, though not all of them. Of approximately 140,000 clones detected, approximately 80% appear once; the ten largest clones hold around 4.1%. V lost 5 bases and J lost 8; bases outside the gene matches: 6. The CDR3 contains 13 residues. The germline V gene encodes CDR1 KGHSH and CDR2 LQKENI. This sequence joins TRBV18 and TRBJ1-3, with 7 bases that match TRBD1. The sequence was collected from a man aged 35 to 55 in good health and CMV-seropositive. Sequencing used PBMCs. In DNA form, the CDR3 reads TGTGCCAGCTCATACGACAGGGACCACACCATATATTTT. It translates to CASSYDRDHTIYF.